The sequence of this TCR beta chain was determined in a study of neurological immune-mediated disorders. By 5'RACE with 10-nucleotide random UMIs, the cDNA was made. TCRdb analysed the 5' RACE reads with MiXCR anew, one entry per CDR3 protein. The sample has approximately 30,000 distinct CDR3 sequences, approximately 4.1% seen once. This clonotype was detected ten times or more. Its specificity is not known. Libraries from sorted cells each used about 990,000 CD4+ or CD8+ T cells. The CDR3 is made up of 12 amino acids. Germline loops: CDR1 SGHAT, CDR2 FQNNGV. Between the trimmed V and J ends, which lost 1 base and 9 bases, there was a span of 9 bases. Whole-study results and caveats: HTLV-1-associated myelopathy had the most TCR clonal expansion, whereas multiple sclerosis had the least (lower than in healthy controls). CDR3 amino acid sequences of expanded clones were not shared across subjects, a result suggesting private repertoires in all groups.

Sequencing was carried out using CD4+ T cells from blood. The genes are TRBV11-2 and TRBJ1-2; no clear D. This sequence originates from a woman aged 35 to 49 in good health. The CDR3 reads CASSLVSPSYTF. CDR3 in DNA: TGTGCCAGCAGCTTAGTTTCTCCCAGCTACACCTTC.